The rows below give T cell receptor beta chains drawn from one sample of a study of blood T cells in healthy people across ages. TCRdb re-called the 5' RACE reads through MiXCR, storing one row per CDR3 protein. Seen here are some 760,000 distinct CDR3 sequences, roughly 25% observed once, and the top ten hold roughly 9%. The same sample was also studied in work on T cells of mothers and their children.

Material: blood. Receptor source: a boy younger than 18 in good health. CDR3s include the opening cysteine and the closing phenylalanine or tryptophan. The order of the fields is V gene, clone size, J gene, D gene, CDR3 protein, CDR3 DNA. The D gene is left open where the match is weak. A row's size may be missing; if present it is once, few, many or a size class.

TRBV7-2	NA	TRBJ2-1	TRBD2	CASSSTSGGAYNEQFF	TGTGCCAGCAGCTCAACTAGCGGGGGGGCCTACAATGAGCAGTTCTTC
TRBV11-1	NA	TRBJ1-1	TRBD1	CASSPGGRRNTEAFF	TGTGCCAGCAGCCCAGGGGGGCGCAGGAACACTGAAGCTTTCTTT
TRBV7-8	few	TRBJ1-3	TRBD1	CASSQPWDRAGNTIYF	TGTGCCAGCAGCCAACCTTGGGACAGGGCTGGAAACACCATATATTTT
TRBV28	NA	TRBJ1-4	NA	CASSSLDSIATNEKLFF	TGTGCCAGCAGTTCGTTAGACAGCATTGCAACTAATGAAAAACTGTTTTTT
TRBV10-3	few	TRBJ1-2	NA	CAISEGTDYGYTF	TGTGCCATCAGTGAGGGGACGGACTATGGCTACACCTTC
TRBV28	many	TRBJ2-7	TRBD2	CASSFGLAGYEQYF	TGTGCCAGCAGCTTTGGACTAGCTGGGTACGAGCAGTACTTC
TRBV29-1	once	TRBJ2-2	TRBD2	CSVLFSGGSGELFF	TGCAGCGTTTTGTTTAGCGGGGGTTCCGGGGAGCTGTTTTTT
TRBV6-2/TRBV6-3	NA	TRBJ2-3	TRBD1	CASSFGQVRAGTQYF	TGTGCCAGCAGTTTCGGACAGGTGCGTGCGGGTACGCAGTATTTT
TRBV5-1	NA	TRBJ2-7	TRBD2	CASSSTWRGEYEQYF	TGCGCCAGCAGCTCGACGTGGCGGGGGGAGTACGAGCAGTACTTC
TRBV13	NA	TRBJ1-6	TRBD1	CASSPGQAINSPLHF	TGTGCCAGCAGCCCCGGACAGGCGATTAATTCACCCCTCCACTTT
TRBV19	NA	TRBJ2-1	TRBD2	CASSRGAGGQNEQFF	TGTGCCAGTAGTAGGGGAGCGGGAGGGCAGAATGAGCAGTTCTTC
TRBV20-1	NA	TRBJ2-1	NA	CSAREDGSGIYEQFF	TGCAGTGCTAGAGAGGACGGATCAGGGATTTACGAGCAGTTCTTC
TRBV3-1	few	TRBJ2-1	TRBD1	CASSQRDRRYNEQFF	TGTGCCAGCAGCCAAAGGGACAGACGCTACAATGAGCAGTTCTTC
TRBV12-5	NA	TRBJ1-1	NA	CASGLGGSAFF	TGTGCTAGTGGTTTGGGGGGGTCAGCCTTCTTT
TRBV29-1	NA	TRBJ2-1	TRBD2	CSVSISSGRNSEQFF	TGCAGCGTTTCAATTTCTAGCGGGAGGAATAGTGAGCAGTTCTTC
TRBV6-6	few	TRBJ2-1	TRBD1	CASRETTGHNEQFF	TGTGCCAGCAGGGAAACGACAGGGCACAATGAGCAGTTCTTC
TRBV6-1	NA	TRBJ2-7	TRBD1	CASSEVPGQGLYEQYF	TGTGCCAGCAGTGAAGTTCCGGGACAGGGACTTTACGAGCAGTACTTC
TRBV29-1	NA	TRBJ2-3	NA	CSVETGQKLSTDTQYF	TGCAGCGTTGAAACCGGTCAGAAATTATCCACAGATACGCAGTATTTT
TRBV29-1	NA	TRBJ2-3	TRBD2	CSSGGGLAGPVDTQYF	TGCAGCTCCGGGGGAGGACTAGCGGGACCGGTAGATACGCAGTATTTT
TRBV20-1	few	TRBJ2-7	NA	CSASSSVEQYF	TGCAGTGCCAGTTCGAGTGTAGAGCAGTACTTC
TRBV4-2	NA	TRBJ2-6	TRBD2	CASSPSGGDGANVLTF	TGTGCCAGCAGCCCTAGCGGGGGTGATGGGGCCAACGTCCTGACTTTC
TRBV10-3	few	TRBJ1-1	NA	CAISESQANTEAFF	TGTGCCATCAGTGAGTCACAGGCGAACACTGAAGCTTTCTTT
TRBV7-2	many	TRBJ2-7	TRBD2	CASSSAGGSSYEQYF	TGTGCCAGCAGCTCGGCGGGGGGGAGCTCCTACGAGCAGTACTTC